This paragraph covers one T cell receptor (beta chain) sequence. Its antigen is not yet known. There are no base qualities to consult, and no much larger clone falls within one base. The CDR3 runs 13 residues from the cysteine to the phenylalanine. Only the CDR3 region is kept as DNA, spanning 39 bases read in frame from base 1. Germline trimming amounts to 6 bases on V and 7 bases on J, with 5 as the count of junction bases outside the gene matches. Each collaborating institution followed its own protocols to collect whole blood in K2EDTA tubes. For TCRbeta analysis, collaborators shipped samples in one of three forms: frozen whole blood, isolated PBMCs, or DNA extracted from either of those sample types. This sample was included in a study of blood T cell repertoires in COVID-19 (dated by TCRdb to 2020 to 2021). With regard to the full study: The collaborator samples originated in the United States, Italy and Spain and spanned the acute and convalescent phases of COVID-19. The material from the prospective study consisted of cDNA or gDNA derived from T cells, B-cell-depleted T cells, or PBMCs. Subjects who had been exposed to COVID-19, were actively infected with it, or had recovered from it provided the deeply sampled blood TCRbeta repertoires that made up the dataset. The repertoires were released in a freely available public database intended as a resource for research on the immune response to SARS-CoV-2. The samples were drawn from two sources: the first 160 participants of the ongoing ImmuneRACE study, and approximately 1,300 subjects contributed by 6 global collaborators. Nearly every sample came with metadata listing a de-identified subject ID, COVID-19 status, age in years and sex. Where available, HLA class I and class II types were obtained from metadata supplied by the sample provider rather than from assay-based typing. General findings and caveats noted by the study authors: How much clinical and demographic metadata was included differed by source and by participant, and the metadata was provided uncurated.

TCRbeta CDR3 regions were amplified from genomic DNA using the immunoSEQ Assay, a bias-controlled multiplex PCR. The authors' analysis ran thus. Nucleated cell counts per sample were estimated from amplification of reference gene primers within the assay. To quantify the absolute abundance of each unique TCRbeta CDR3 rearrangement, sequence reads were collapsed and filtered. For each sample, productive Simpson clonality was calculated as the square root of Simpson's diversity index across productive rearrangements. TCRdb took this table from immuneACCESS and kept in-frame rearrangements with V and J called. Such tables lack part of the clones; where checked against another copy, unresolved V genes explain under half of the gap, and the rest is unexplained. V, J and clone size were drawn from that table, and D and trimming were deduced from the DNA. The sample includes 350,000 to 450,000 clones, with around 90% observed a single time. Clones ranked in the top ten supply roughly 1.2% of the sample.

The source material was peripheral blood. This TCR derives from a man between 40 and 49 years old with acute or convalescent COVID-19. The sequence joins TRBV12-3 or TRBV12-4 to TRBJ2-1, with 8 bases in between that match TRBD1. The DNA reads as follows: TGTGCCAGCAGACAGGGGGTGGTAAATGAGCAGTTCTTC. Its protein is CASRQGVVNEQFF.